This TCR beta chain was sequenced in a study of blood T cell repertoires in COVID-19. Background on the study: The United States, Italy and Spain supplied acute and convalescent COVID-19 samples.

V trimming: 6 bases; J trimming: 6 bases; junction bases outside the gene matches: 2. Germline V lookup: CDR1 SNHLY, CDR2 FYNNEI. There are 12 residues in the CDR3. This study enrolled people aged roughly 18 to 100 from about two dozen US geographic areas. The table came from immunoSEQ multiplex PCR; TCRdb's copy has only in-frame clones and leaves some out. The table records under 250,000 clones, over 75% of them present only once. The origin of this receptor is a woman aged 18-29 years in a cohort exposed to, infected with or recovered from COVID-19 (not recorded which). V gene TRBV2 combines with J gene TRBJ1-5; 7 nucleotides match TRBD1. The specimen sequenced was PBMCs or T cells enriched from blood (not recorded which). CDR3 protein: CASRQGSQPQHF. The DNA of the CDR3 is TGTGCCAGCAGACAGGGGAGTCAGCCCCAGCATTTT.